This TCR beta chain comes out of a study of tumour-infiltrating T cells in Burkitt lymphoma (dated by TCRdb to the early 2020s). Looking at the study overall: Clinical outcome was correlated with TCR repertoire data, and overall and progression-free survival were found to be predicted by productive clonality independently of established prognosticators, including age at diagnosis.

This clone was counted only a few times. The clone's antigen remains unknown. No base quality values were provided; no much bigger clone lies one nucleotide off. Reading the germline V gene gives CDR1 ENHRY and CDR2 SYGVKD. The cysteine opens and the phenylalanine closes a CDR3 of 16 amino acids. CDR3 DNA is the only sequence kept; it has 48 bases, read in frame from the first base. The germline ends are 14 bases apart after V is trimmed by 6 bases and J by 0 bases. Receptor amplification or capture employed the immunoSEQ multiplex PCR assay. Drawn from immuneACCESS, this table holds only the in-frame rearrangements with V and J called that TCRdb kept. Clones are partly lost; checked studies trace under half to an unresolved V gene and leave the rest unexplained. Across this sample there are about 15,000 clones, with roughly 73% seen only once. The ten biggest clones cover roughly 6.6% of the sample.

The V gene is TRBV10-3 and the J gene is TRBJ2-2; the D segment may tentatively be TRBD1 or TRBD2, each giving 5 matched bases. This receptor was obtained from a human donor with diffuse large B-cell lymphoma. Sequenced input: tumor tissue. The DNA sequence is as follows: TGTGCCATCAGGGCCCAGGGTAGCGCGAACACCGGGGAGCTGTTTTTT. Translated, it reads CAIRAQGSANTGELFF.